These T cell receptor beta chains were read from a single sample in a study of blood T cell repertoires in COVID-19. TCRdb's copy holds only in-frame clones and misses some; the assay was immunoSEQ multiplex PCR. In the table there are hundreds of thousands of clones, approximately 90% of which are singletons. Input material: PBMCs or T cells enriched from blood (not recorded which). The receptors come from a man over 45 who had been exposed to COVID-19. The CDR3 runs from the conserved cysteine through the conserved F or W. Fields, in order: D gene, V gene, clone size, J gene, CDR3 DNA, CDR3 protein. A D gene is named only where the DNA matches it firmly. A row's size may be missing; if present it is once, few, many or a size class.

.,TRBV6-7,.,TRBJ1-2,TGTGCCAGCAGTTACGGTACCCCGGGTCCCTTACTTCGGGGTGGCTACACCTTC,CASSYGTPGPLLRGGYTF
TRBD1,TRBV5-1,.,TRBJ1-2,TGCGCCAGCAGCTTGGATGGACAGGGGGCTTATGGCTACACCTTC,CASSLDGQGAYGYTF
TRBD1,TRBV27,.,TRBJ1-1,TGTGCCAGCAGTCATACAGGGGGCGTTGATACTTTCTTT,CASSHTGGVDTFF
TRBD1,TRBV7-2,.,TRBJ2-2,TGTGCCAGCAGCCGGAGGGACAGGGACACCGGGGAGCTGTTTTTT,CASSRRDRDTGELFF
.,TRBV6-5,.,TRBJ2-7,TGTGCCAGCAGTTACACTCCATTAAGCTCCTACGAGCAGTACTTC,CASSYTPLSSYEQYF
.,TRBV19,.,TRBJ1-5,TGTGCCAGTAGTATACGGGGGGGGGATCAGCCCCAGCATTTT,CASSIRGGDQPQHF
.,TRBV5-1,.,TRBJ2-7,TGCGCCAGCAGCTCCCACCCTCCATCCCGCCGACTTGAGCAGTACTTC,CASSSHPPSRRLEQYF
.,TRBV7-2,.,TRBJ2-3,TGTGCCAGCAGCCTTCTCCCTGGCACAGATACGCAGTATTTT,CASSLLPGTDTQYF
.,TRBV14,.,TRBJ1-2,TGTGCCAGCAGCCAAGGGCAAGTCTATGGCTACACCTTC,CASSQGQVYGYTF
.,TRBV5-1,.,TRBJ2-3,TGCGCCAGCAGCTCGGACAGACACACAGATACGCAGTATTTT,CASSSDRHTDTQYF
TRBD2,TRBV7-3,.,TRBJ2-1,TGTGCCAGCAGCTTAAGATTAGCGGGGGCGTCCTACAATGAGCAGTTCTTC,CASSLRLAGASYNEQFF
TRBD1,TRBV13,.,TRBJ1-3,TGTGCCAGCAGCTTCACAGGGGGCTCTGGAAACACCATATATTTT,CASSFTGGSGNTIYF
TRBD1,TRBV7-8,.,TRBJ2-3,TGTGCCAGCAGCTTAGATAGGTGGGACAGGGGGGATACGCAGTATTTT,CASSLDRWDRGDTQYF
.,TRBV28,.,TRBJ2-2,TGTGCCAGCAGCCCACAGGGCACCGGGGAGCTGTTTTTT,CASSPQGTGELFF
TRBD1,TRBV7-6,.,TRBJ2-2,TGTGCCAGCAGCCTGACAGGGGCGGGCACCGGGGAGCTGTTTTTT,CASSLTGAGTGELFF
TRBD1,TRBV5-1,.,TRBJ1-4,TGCGCCAGCAGCCCCCGAGGACAGGGACGTGAAAAACTGTTTTTT,CASSPRGQGREKLFF
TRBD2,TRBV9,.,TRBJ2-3,TGTGCCAGCAACCGGGGGGGCTTTTCAGATACGCAGTATTTT,CASNRGGFSDTQYF
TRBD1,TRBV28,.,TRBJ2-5,TGTGCCAGCAGTTTAGGCAGGGCAGGGGGAGAGACCCAGTACTTC,CASSLGRAGGETQYF
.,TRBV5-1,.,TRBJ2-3,TGCGCCAGCAGCTTGGAGGCCCAGGGGCGCACAGATACGCAGTATTTT,CASSLEAQGRTDTQYF
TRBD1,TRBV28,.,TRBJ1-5,TGTGCCAGCAGTTTTGATGTCGGGACAGGGAATCAGCCCCAGCATTTT,CASSFDVGTGNQPQHF
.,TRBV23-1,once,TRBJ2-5,TGCGCCAGGAGAGTCCCCGGGGAGAGGTGGGCACGCCGTCAAGAGACCCAGTACTTC,CARRVPGERWARRQETQYF
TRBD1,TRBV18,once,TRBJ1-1,TGTGCCAGCTCATTGGGACAGGGGGCGATCGGCACTGAAGCTTTCTTT,CASSLGQGAIGTEAFF
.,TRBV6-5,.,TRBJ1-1,TGTGCCATTACAACGAACACTGAAGCTTTCTTT,CAITTNTEAFF
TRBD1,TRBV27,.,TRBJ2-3,TGTGCCAGCAGTTTCTTAGGACAGGGGTCGCAGTATTTT,CASSFLGQGSQYF
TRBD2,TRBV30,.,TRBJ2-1,TGTGCCTGGAGCGCCTCCGGGACTAGCGGGAACTACAATGAGCAGTTCTTC,CAWSASGTSGNYNEQFF
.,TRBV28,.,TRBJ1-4,TGTGCCAGCATGGCAGGGGTAGGTGAAAAACTGTTTTTT,CASMAGVGEKLFF
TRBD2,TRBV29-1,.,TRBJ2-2,TGCAGCGTTCTCGCCGTAATAGCGGGGGTTCACGGGGAGCTGTTTTTT,CSVLAVIAGVHGELFF
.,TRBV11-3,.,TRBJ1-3,TGTGCCAGCAGCCCATTGTCAGGGACTGGAAACACCATATATTTT,CASSPLSGTGNTIYF
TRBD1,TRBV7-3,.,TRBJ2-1,TGTGCCAGCAGCTCAACAGGGGGTCCCTACAATGAGCAGTTCTTC,CASSSTGGPYNEQFF
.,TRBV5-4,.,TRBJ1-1,TGTGCCAGCATGAAGAACATGAACACTGAAGCTTTCTTT,CASMKNMNTEAFF
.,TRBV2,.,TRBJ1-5,TGTGCCAGCACAGGGGAGAGCAATCAGCCCCAGCATTTT,CASTGESNQPQHF
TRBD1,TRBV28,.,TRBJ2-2,TGTGCCAGCAGAACAGGGGGCTTGAACACCGGGGAGCTGTTTTTT,CASRTGGLNTGELFF
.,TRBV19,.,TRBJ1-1,TGTGCCAGTAGACGTGCGGGACTTGGGGCCACTGAAGCTTTCTTT,CASRRAGLGATEAFF
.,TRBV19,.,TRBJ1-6,TGTGCCAGTAACGCCCGGCGGCTCTATAATTCACCCCTCCACTTT,CASNARRLYNSPLHF
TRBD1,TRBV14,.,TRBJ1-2,TGTGCCAGCACCCCGGGACAGTCCCCGGCCTATGGCTACACCTTC,CASTPGQSPAYGYTF
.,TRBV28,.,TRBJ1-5,TGTGCCAGCAGTTTACAAGCCTCGTTATATAGCAATCAGCCCCAGCATTTT,CASSLQASLYSNQPQHF